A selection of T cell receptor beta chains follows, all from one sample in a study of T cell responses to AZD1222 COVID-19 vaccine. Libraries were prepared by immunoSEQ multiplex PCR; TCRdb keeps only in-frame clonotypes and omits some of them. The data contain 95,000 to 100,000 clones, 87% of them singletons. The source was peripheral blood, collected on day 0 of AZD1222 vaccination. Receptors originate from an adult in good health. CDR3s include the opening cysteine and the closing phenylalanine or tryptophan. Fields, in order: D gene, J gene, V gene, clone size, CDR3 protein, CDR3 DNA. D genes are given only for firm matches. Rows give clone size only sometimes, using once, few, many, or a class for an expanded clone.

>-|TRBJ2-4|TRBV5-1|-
CASSLDGGDENIQYF
TGCGCCAGCAGCTTGGACGGGGGAGACGAAAACATTCAGTACTTC
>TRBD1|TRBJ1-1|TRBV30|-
CAWGTGGLGEAFF
TGTGCCTGGGGGACAGGGGGGTTGGGTGAAGCTTTCTTT
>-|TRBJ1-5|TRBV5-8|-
CASSLASGRANQPQHF
TGTGCCAGCAGCTTGGCCTCCGGACGGGCGAATCAGCCCCAGCATTTT
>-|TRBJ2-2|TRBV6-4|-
CASSEYTGGPNTGELFF
TGTGCCAGCAGTGAGTACACGGGCGGACCGAACACCGGGGAGCTGTTTTTT
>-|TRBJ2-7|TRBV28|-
CASRQTGAYEQYF
TGTGCCAGCAGACAGACCGGGGCCTACGAGCAGTACTTC
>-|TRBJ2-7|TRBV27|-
CASSRELVYEQYF
TGTGCCAGCAGTCGAGAACTAGTTTACGAGCAGTACTTC
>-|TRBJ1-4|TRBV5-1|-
CASSLPGINEKLFF
TGCGCCAGCAGCTTGCCAGGCATTAATGAAAAACTGTTTTTT
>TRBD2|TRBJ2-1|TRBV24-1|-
CATSDLAGSEDNEQFF
TGTGCCACCAGTGACCTAGCGGGATCAGAGGACAATGAGCAGTTCTTC
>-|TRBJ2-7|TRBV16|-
CASSQSGDSYEQYF
TGTGCCAGCAGCCAATCCGGGGACTCCTACGAGCAGTACTTC
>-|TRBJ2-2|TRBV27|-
CASSPQVNTGELFF
TGTGCCAGCAGTCCACAGGTGAACACCGGGGAGCTGTTTTTT
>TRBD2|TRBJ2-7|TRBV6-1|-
CASSEIAGGPYEQYF
TGTGCCAGCAGTGAAATCGCGGGAGGGCCCTACGAGCAGTACTTC
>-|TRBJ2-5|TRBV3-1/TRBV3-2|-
CASSQIPVETQYF
TGTGCCAGCAGCCAGATACCCGTAGAGACCCAGTACTTC
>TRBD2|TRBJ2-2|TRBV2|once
CASSESRGGLLTGELFF
TGTGCCAGCAGTGAATCCCGCGGGGGACTCCTCACCGGGGAGCTGTTTTTT
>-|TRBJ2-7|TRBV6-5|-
CASSKSGSSYEQYF
TGTGCCAGCAGTAAAAGCGGGTCCTCCTACGAGCAGTACTTC
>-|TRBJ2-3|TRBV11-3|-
CASSLLTGDTQYF
TGTGCCAGCAGCTTACTGACAGGAGATACGCAGTATTTT
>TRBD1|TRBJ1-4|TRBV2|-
CASSVQGEKLFF
TGTGCCAGCAGTGTACAGGGGGAAAAACTGTTTTTT
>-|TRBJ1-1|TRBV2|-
CASSAMDKFFVNTEAFF
TGTGCCAGCAGTGCGATGGACAAATTTTTCGTGAACACTGAAGCTTTCTTT
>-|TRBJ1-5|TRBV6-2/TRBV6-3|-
CASSYDYGNQPQHF
TGTGCCAGCAGTTACGATTACGGAAATCAGCCCCAGCATTTT
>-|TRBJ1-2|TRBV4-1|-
CASSQSVGVGYGYTF
TGCGCCAGCAGCCAGTCCGTGGGGGTTGGCTATGGCTACACCTTC
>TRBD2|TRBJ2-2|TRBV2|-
CASNPTSGGTGELFF
TGTGCCAGCAACCCGACTAGCGGGGGCACCGGGGAGCTGTTTTTT
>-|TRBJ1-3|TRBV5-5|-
CASSKDRDTGNTIYF
TGTGCCAGCAGCAAGGACCGGGACACTGGAAACACCATATATTTT
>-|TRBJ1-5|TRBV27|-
CASRKTSSAFQPQHF
TGTGCCAGCAGGAAAACATCCTCCGCCTTTCAGCCCCAGCATTTT
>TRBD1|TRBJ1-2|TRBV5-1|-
CASSHGTDQNYGYTF
TGCGCCAGCAGCCACGGGACAGACCAAAACTATGGCTACACCTTC
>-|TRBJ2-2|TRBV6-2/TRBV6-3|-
CASSYVRGELFF
TGTGCCAGCAGTTACGTTCGGGGGGAGCTGTTTTTT
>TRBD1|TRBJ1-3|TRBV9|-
CASSLGQGQNTIYF
TGTGCCAGCAGCTTGGGACAGGGTCAAAACACCATATATTTT
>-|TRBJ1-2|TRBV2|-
CASSEGGNYGYTF
TGTGCCAGCAGTGAGGGGGGTAACTATGGCTACACCTTC
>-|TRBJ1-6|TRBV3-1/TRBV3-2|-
CASSPLGVGGNSPLHF
TGTGCCAGCAGCCCCCTGGGGGTCGGAGGGAATTCACCCCTCCACTTT
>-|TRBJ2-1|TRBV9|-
CASSVVPEGEAYNEQFF
TGTGCCAGCAGCGTAGTTCCGGAGGGGGAGGCCTACAATGAGCAGTTCTTC
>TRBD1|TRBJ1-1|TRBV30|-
CAGTLQGYTEAFF
TGTGCCGGGACTTTACAGGGGTACACTGAAGCTTTCTTT
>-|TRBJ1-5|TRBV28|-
CASRISGSNQPQHF
TGTGCCAGCAGGATCTCCGGGAGCAATCAGCCCCAGCATTTT
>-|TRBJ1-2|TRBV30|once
CAWSHKGGYGYTF
TGTGCCTGGAGTCACAAAGGAGGATATGGCTACACCTTC
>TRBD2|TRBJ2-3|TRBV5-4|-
CASSSPTSGDTQYF
TGTGCCAGCAGCTCCCCGACTAGCGGGGATACGCAGTATTTT
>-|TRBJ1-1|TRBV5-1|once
CASSPPGFTEAFF
TGCGCCAGCAGCCCGCCAGGGTTCACTGAAGCTTTCTTT
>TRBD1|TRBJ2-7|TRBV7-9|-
CASSLTGNYEQYF
TGTGCCAGCAGCCTGACAGGGAACTACGAGCAGTACTTC
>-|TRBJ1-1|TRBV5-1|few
CASSLGAGRTEAFF
TGCGCCAGCAGCTTGGGGGCGGGACGGACTGAAGCTTTCTTT
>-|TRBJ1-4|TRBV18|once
CASSPLTGFNEKLFF
TGTGCCAGCTCCCCATTGACAGGATTTAATGAAAAACTGTTTTTT
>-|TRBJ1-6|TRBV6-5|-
CASSLVALGSPLHF
TGTGCCAGCAGTTTGGTGGCCCTTGGTTCACCCCTCCACTTT
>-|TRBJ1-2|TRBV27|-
CASSSVAVPYGYTF
TGTGCCAGCAGTTCGGTGGCCGTCCCCTATGGCTACACCTTC
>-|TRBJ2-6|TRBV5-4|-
CASSLVTAGANVLTF
TGTGCCAGCAGCTTGGTTACCGCTGGGGCCAACGTCCTGACTTTC
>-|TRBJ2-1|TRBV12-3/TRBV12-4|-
CASWGDHHEQFF
TGTGCCAGCTGGGGAGACCACCATGAGCAGTTCTTC
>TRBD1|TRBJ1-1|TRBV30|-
CAWSVTGANTEAFF
TGTGCCTGGAGTGTAACAGGGGCGAACACTGAAGCTTTCTTT
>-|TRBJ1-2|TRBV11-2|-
CASSLDPGNYGYTF
TGTGCCAGCAGCTTAGATCCGGGGAACTATGGCTACACCTTC
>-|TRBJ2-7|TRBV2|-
CASRGPYEQYF
TGTGCCAGCAGGGGACCCTACGAGCAGTACTTC
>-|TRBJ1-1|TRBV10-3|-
CATMYVLNTEAFF
TGTGCCACCATGTATGTCCTGAACACTGAAGCTTTCTTT
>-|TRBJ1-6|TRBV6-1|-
CASSHRDPPLHF
TGTGCCAGCAGTCACAGGGACCCACCCCTCCACTTT
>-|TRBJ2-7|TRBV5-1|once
CASSFDVQGPYEQYF
TGCGCCAGCAGCTTTGACGTCCAGGGGCCCTACGAGCAGTACTTC
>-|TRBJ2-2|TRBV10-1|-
CASSARTTGELFF
TGCGCCAGCAGTGCACGGACTACCGGGGAGCTGTTTTTT
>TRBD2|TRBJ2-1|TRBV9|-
CASSAGTSGSEQFF
TGTGCCAGCAGCGCCGGGACTAGCGGGAGTGAGCAGTTCTTC
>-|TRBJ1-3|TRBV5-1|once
CASSLGTGNTIYF
TGCGCCAGCAGCTTGGGGACTGGAAACACCATATATTTT
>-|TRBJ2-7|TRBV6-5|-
CASSYSGHEQYF
TGTGCCAGCAGTTACTCCGGTCACGAGCAGTACTTC
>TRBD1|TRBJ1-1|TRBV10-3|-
CAALRTGGGTEAFF
TGTGCCGCCCTCAGGACAGGGGGCGGTACTGAAGCTTTCTTT
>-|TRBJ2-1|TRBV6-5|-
CASGLAGQTYNEQFF
TGTGCCAGCGGGTTAGCGGGACAGACCTACAATGAGCAGTTCTTC
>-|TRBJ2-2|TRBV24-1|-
CATSDHRVMNTGELFF
TGTGCCACCAGTGATCACAGGGTTATGAACACCGGGGAGCTGTTTTTT
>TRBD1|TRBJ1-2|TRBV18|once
CASSKRDSDYGYTF
TGTGCCAGCTCAAAAAGGGACAGCGACTATGGCTACACCTTC
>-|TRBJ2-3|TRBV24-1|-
CATSDTTDNTDTQYF
TGTGCCACCAGTGACACTACCGACAACACAGATACGCAGTATTTT